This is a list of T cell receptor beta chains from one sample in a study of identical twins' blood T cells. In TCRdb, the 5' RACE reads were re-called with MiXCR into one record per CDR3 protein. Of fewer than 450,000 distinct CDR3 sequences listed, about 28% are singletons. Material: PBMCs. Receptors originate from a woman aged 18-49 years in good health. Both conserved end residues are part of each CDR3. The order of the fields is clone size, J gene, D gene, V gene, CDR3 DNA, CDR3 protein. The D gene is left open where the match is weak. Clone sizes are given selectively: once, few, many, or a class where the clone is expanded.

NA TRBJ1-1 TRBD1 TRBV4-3 TGCGCCAGCAGCCTCGAGGTCAGGGGGCAGTATACTGAAGCTTTCTTT CASSLEVRGQYTEAFF
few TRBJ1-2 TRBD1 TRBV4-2 TGTGCCAGCAGCCAAGCTCGGGACAGCCAATATGGCTACACCTTC CASSQARDSQYGYTF
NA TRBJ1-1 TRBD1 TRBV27 TGTGCCAGCAGTTCCCTCAGGACAGGGATCATGAACACTGAAGCTTTCTTT CASSSLRTGIMNTEAFF
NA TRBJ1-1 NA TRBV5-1 TGCGCCAGCAGCAATCCAGGAGAAGCTTTCTTT CASSNPGEAFF
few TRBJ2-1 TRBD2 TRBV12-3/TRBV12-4 TGTGCCAGCAGTTTAGTAGGGCTAGCGGGAGGTGTGCCCTTCAATGAGCAGTTCTTC CASSLVGLAGGVPFNEQFF
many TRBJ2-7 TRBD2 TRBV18 TGTGCCAGCTCTCCCTTGACTAGCGGCTACGAGCAGTACTTC CASSPLTSGYEQYF
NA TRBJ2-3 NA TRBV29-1 TGCAGCGTTGACCCCGGAGGAGATACGCAGTATTTT CSVDPGGDTQYF
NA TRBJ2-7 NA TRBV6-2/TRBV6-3 TGTGCCAGCAGTTGGAGGGACTACGAGCAGTACTTC CASSWRDYEQYF
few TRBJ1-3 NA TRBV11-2 TGTGCCAGCAGCTTATTGGACAGCTCTGGAAACACCATATATTTT CASSLLDSSGNTIYF
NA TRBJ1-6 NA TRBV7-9 TGTGCCAGCAGCACCCCGCTCAAAGGTTCACCCCTCCACTTT CASSTPLKGSPLHF
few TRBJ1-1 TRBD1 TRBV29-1 TGCAGCGTTAAAGGACAGGGGAACACTGAAGCTTTCTTT CSVKGQGNTEAFF
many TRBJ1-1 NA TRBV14 TGTGCCAGCAGCGATATACACGGTGGGGAGGCTTTCTTT CASSDIHGGEAFF
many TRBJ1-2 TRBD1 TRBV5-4 TGTGCCAGCAGCTTAGGGACAGGAGATAACTATGGCTACACCTTC CASSLGTGDNYGYTF
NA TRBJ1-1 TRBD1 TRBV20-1 TGCAGTGCCACCCTACAGGGGAGGGAAGCTTTCTTT CSATLQGREAFF
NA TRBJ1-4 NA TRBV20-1 TGCAGTGCTAGTCTACTTGAGAAACTGTTTTTT CSASLLEKLFF
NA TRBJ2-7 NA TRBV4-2 TGTGCCAGCAGCCCCCAAGGATCCTACGAGCAGTACTTC CASSPQGSYEQYF
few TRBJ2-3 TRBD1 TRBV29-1 TGCAGCGCAGGGACAGCTAGCACAGATACGCAGTATTTT CSAGTASTDTQYF
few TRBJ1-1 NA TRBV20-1 TGCAGTGCTAGAGTACGTCAGGTCACTGAAGCTTTCTTT CSARVRQVTEAFF
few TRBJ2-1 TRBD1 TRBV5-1 TGCGCCAGCAGCTTGGTCAGGGGGCCCTACAATGAGCAGTTCTTC CASSLVRGPYNEQFF
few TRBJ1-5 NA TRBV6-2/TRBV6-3 TGTGCCAGCAGTTCTCCCGGGTACAATCAGCCCCAGCATTTT CASSSPGYNQPQHF
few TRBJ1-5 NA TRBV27 TGTGCCAGCAGTGCTCTTGGGTGGGGAAGCAATCAGCCCCAGCATTTT CASSALGWGSNQPQHF
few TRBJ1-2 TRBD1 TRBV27 TGTGCCAGCAGTTCGACAGGGCTTAGGAATGGCTACACCTTC CASSSTGLRNGYTF
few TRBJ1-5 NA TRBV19 TGTGCCAGTCACCAGGGTCAAACTAGCAATCAGCCCCAGCATTTT CASHQGQTSNQPQHF
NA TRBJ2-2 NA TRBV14 TGTGCCAGCAGCCAAGAAATAAGAGGTTTAGCCAGGGAGCTGTTTTTT CASSQEIRGLARELFF
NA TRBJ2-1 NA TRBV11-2 TGTGCCAGCAGCTTAGATCTCAGTTACAATGAGCAGTTCTTC CASSLDLSYNEQFF
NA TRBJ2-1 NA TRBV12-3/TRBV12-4 TGTGCCAGCAGTTTAGGTAGAGCCAATGAGCAGTTCTTC CASSLGRANEQFF
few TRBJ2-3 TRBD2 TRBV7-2 TGTGCCAGCAGCTTCCGACTAGCCGTCTCCCCCACAGATACGCAGTATTTT CASSFRLAVSPTDTQYF
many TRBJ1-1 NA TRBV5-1 TGCGCCAGCAGCGTTCGGGACGCAGTTGAAGCTTTCTTT CASSVRDAVEAFF
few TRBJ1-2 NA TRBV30 TGTGCCTGGAGCCCAACGGGGCACCAACTTAACTATGGCTACACCTTC CAWSPTGHQLNYGYTF
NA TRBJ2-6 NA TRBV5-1 TGCGCCAGCAGCTTGGATGGGGCCAACGTCCTGACTTTC CASSLDGANVLTF
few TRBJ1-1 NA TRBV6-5 TGTGCCAGCAGTTCTTTCCCGCCGCGGGCTCTCTTCGAAGCTTTCTTT CASSSFPPRALFEAFF
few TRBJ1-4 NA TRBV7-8 TGTGCCAGCAGCTTATCTACAGGGAGGGAAAAACTGTTTTTT CASSLSTGREKLFF
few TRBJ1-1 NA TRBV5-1 TGCGCCAGCAGCCCGCTACAGAAGAACACTGAAGCTTTCTTT CASSPLQKNTEAFF
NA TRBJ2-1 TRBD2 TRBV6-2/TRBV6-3 TGTGCCAGCAGCATAAGAGCGGGATCAGTCACTGAGCAGTTCTTC CASSIRAGSVTEQFF
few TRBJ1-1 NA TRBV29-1 TGCAGCGTTGCCAAGAACACTGAAGCTTTCTTT CSVAKNTEAFF